The clone carrying this TCR beta chain came up many times. Antigen: not known. This record comes from a study of regulatory T cells in long-lasting Graves disease. Study at large: Positivity for TSH receptor antibodies plus over 5 years of antithyroid drugs meant persistent Graves' disease.

The study, taken as a whole, reports: More public clonotypes were shared by persistent patients (about 2,700) than by new patients (approximately 1,000).

The CDR3 runs to 13 residues. The V and J ends lost 3 bases and 5 bases respectively, with 10 bases between them. The germline V gene has CDR1 SNHLY and CDR2 FYNNEI. Researchers made TCR beta libraries by using iRepertoire HTBI primers and running Arm-PCR on CDR3 regions. TCRdb called the multiplex PCR reads again in MiXCR, with one record for every CDR3 protein. The sample includes some 470,000 distinct CDR3 sequences, 20% to 25% of them seen just once. Time point: persistent/refractory GD, antithyroid drugs over 5 years with positive TRAb. Scientists built the TCR library using RNA that was extracted from PBMCs. Criteria from the American Thyroid Association guidelines were applied to diagnose Graves' disease.

This sample comprised peripheral blood mononuclear cells (PBMCs), obtained when the disease was refractory, from a patient treated with antithyroid drugs. This chain uses TRBV2 with TRBJ2-5; a weak D match, TRBD1 (6 bases). This clonotype was sampled from a female donor with Graves disease. The CDR3 sequence is CASSENREETQYF. In DNA, the CDR3 is TGTGCCAGCAGTGAGAACAGGGAGGAGACCCAGTACTTC.